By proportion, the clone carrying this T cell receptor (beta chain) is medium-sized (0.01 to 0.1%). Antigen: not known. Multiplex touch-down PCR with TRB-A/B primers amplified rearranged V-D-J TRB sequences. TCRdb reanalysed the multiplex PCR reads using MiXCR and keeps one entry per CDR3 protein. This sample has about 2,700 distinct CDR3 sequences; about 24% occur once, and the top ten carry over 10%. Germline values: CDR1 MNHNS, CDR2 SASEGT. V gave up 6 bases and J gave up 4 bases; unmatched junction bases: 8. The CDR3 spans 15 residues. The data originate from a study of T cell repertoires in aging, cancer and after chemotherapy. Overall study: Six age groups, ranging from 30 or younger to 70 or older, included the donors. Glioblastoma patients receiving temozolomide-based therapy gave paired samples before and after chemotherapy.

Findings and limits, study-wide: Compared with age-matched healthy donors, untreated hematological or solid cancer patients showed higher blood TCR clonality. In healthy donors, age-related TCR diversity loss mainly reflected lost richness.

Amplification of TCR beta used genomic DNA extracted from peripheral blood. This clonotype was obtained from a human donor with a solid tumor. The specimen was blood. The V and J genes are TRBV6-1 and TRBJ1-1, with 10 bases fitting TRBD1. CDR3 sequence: CASSKGTGVGTEAFF. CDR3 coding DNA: TGTGCCAGCAGCAAAGGGACAGGGGTTGGCACTGAAGCTTTCTTT.